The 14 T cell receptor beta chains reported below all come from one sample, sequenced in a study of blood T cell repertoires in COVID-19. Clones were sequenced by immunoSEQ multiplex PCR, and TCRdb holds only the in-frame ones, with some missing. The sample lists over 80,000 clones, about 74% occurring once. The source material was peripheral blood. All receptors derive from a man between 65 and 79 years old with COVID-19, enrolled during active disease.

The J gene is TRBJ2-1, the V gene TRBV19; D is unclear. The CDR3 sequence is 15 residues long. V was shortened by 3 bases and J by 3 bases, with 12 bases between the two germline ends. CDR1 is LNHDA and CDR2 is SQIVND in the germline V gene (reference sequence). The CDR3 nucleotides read TGTGCCAGTAGTATTATGGTTGGCAGCTACAATGAGCAGTTCTTC. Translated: CASSIMVGSYNEQFF.

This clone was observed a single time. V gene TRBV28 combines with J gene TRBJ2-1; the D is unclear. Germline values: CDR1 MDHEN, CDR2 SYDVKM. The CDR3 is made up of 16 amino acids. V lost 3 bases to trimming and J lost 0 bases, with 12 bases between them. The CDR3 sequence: CASSFPDTSSYNEQFF. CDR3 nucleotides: TGTGCCAGCAGTTTCCCTGACACAAGCTCCTACAATGAGCAGTTCTTC.

DNA of the CDR3: TGTGCCTGGAGTGGACTCTACGAGCAGTACTTC. Amino acids: CAWSGLYEQYF. The V gene is TRBV30, the J gene TRBJ2-7; D remains unclear. The germline V gene has CDR1 GTSNPN and CDR2 SVGIG (reference sequence). This CDR3 has 11 residues. V was trimmed by 1 base and J by 3 bases, leaving 4 bases between them.

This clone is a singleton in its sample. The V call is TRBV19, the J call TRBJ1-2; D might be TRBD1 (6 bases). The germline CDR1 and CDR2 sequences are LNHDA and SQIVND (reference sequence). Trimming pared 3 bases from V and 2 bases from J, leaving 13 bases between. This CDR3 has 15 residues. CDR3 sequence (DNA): TGTGCCAGTAGTATTTCGAGGGGGAAGAACTATGGCTACACCTTC. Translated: CASSISRGKNYGYTF.

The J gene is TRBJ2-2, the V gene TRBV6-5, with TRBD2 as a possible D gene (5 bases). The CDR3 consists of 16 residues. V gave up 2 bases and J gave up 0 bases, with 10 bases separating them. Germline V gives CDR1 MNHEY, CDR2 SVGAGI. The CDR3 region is CASSYAASSNTGELFF. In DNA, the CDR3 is TGTGCCAGCAGTTACGCGGCTAGCTCGAACACCGGGGAGCTGTTTTTT.

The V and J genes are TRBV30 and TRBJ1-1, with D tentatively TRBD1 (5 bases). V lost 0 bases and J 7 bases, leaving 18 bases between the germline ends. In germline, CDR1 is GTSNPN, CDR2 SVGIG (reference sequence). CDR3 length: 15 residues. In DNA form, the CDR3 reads TGTGCCTGGAGTGTTCTAGGGGTCACATCTAGTGAAGCTTTCTTT. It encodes CAWSVLGVTSSEAFF.

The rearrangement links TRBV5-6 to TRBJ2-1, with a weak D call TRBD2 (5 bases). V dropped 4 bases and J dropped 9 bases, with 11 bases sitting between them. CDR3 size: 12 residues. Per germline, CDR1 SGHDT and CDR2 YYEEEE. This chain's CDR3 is CASSPTGGEQFF. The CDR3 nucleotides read TGTGCCAGCAGCCCCACCGGAGGTGAGCAGTTCTTC.

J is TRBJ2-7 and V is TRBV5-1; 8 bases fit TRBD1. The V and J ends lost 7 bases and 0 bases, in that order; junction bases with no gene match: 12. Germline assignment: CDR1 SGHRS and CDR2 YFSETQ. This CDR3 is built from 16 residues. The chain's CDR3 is CASSQGQGLSSYEQYF. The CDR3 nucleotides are TGCGCCAGCTCACAAGGACAGGGTCTCAGCTCCTACGAGCAGTACTTC.

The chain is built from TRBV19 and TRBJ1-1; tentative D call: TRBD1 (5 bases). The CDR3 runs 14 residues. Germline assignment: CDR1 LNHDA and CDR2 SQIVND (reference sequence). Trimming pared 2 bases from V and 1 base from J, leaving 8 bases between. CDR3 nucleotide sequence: TGTGCCAGTAGTATACAGGGAGGGAACACTGAAGCTTTCTTT. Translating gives CASSIQGGNTEAFF. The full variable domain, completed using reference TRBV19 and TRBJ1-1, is DGGITQSPKYLFRKEGQNVTLSCEQNLNHDAMYWYRQDPGQGLRLIYYSQIVNDFQKGDIAEGYSVSREKKESFPLTVTSAQKNPTAFYLCASSIQGGNTEAFFGQGTRLTVV.

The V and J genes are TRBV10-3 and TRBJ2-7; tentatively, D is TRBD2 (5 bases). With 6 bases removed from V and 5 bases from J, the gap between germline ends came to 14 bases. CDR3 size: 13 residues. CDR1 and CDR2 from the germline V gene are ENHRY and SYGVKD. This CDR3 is CAIRAPLRDEQYF. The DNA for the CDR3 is TGTGCCATCAGGGCCCCCCTGAGGGACGAGCAGTACTTC.

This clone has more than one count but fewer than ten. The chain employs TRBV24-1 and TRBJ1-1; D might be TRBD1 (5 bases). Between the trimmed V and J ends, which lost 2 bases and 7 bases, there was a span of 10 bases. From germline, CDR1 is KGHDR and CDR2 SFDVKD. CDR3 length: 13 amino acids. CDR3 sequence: CATSDSGRGEAFF. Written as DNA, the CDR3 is TGTGCCACCAGTGATTCAGGGCGGGGTGAAGCTTTCTTT.

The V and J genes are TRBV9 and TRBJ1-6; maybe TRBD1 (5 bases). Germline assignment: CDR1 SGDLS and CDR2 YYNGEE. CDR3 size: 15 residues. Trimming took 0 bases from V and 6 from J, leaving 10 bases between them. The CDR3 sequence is CASSVERQSNSPLHF. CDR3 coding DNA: TGTGCCAGCAGCGTAGAGCGACAGAGTAATTCACCCCTCCACTTT. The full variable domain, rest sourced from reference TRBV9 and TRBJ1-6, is DSGVTQTPKHLITATGQRVTLRCSPRSGDLSVYWYQQSLDQGLQFLIQYYNGEERAKGNILERFSAQQFPDLHSELNLSSLELGDSALYFCASSVERQSNSPLHFGNGTRLTVT.

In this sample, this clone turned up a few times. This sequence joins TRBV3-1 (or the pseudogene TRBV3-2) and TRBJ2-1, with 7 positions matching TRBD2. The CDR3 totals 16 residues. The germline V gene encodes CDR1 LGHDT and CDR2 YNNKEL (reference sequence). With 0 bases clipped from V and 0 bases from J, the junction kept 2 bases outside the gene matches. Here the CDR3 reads CASSQDGGSSYNEQFF. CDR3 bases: TGTGCCAGCAGCCAAGATGGCGGGAGCTCCTACAATGAGCAGTTCTTC.

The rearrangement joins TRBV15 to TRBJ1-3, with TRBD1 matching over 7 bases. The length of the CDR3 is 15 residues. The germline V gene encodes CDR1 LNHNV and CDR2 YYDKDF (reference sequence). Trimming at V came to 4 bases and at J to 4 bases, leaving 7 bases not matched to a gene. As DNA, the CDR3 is TGTGCCACCAGCAACAAGGAGGGGGCAGGAAACACCATATATTTT. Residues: CATSNKEGAGNTIYF.